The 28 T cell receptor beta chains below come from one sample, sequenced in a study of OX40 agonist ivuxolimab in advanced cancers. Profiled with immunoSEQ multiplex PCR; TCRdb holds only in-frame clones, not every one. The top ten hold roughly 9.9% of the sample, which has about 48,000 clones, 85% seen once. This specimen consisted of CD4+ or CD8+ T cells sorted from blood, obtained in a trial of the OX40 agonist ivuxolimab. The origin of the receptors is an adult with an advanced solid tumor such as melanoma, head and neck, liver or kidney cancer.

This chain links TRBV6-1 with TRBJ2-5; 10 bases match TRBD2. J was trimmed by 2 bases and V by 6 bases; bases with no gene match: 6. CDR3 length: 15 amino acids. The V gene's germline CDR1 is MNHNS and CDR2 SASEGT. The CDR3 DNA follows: TGTGCCAGCAGCCCGGGACTAGCGATTCAAGAGACCCAGTACTTC. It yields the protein CASSPGLAIQETQYF.

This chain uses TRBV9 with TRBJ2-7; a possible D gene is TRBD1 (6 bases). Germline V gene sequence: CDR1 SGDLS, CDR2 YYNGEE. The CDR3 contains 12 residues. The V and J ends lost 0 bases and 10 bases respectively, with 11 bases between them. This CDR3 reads CASSVDGTIQYF. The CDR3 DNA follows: TGTGCCAGCAGCGTAGATGGGACAATTCAGTACTTC.

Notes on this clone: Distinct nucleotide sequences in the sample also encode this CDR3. In DNA, the CDR3 is TGTGCCAGCAGTTTACAGGGTGGATATGGCTACACCTTC. Its protein product is CASSLQGGYGYTF. This chain joins TRBV28 and TRBJ1-2; a weak D match, TRBD1 (5 bases). This CDR3 spans 13 amino acids. In germline, CDR1 is MDHEN, CDR2 SYDVKM. V dropped 2 bases and J dropped 5 bases, with 9 bases sitting between them.

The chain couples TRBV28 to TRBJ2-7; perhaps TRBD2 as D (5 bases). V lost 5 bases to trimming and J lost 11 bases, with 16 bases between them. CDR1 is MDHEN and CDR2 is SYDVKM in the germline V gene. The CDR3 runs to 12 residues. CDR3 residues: CASSPPGEREYF. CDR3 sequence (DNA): TGTGCCAGCAGTCCACCCGGGGAGCGAGAGTACTTC.

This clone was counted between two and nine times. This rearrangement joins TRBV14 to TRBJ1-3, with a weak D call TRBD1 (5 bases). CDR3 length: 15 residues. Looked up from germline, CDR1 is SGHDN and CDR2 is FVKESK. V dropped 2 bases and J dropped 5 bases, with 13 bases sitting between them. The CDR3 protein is CASSQQGETRNTIYF. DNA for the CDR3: TGTGCCAGCAGCCAACAGGGAGAAACGAGAAACACCATATATTTT.

CDR3 protein: CASSNTGSSYNSPLHF. Here the CDR3 DNA reads TGTGCCAGCTCCAATACAGGGAGCTCCTATAATTCACCCCTCCACTTT. V usage is TRBV18 and J usage is TRBJ1-6; tentatively, D is TRBD1 (6 bases). The CDR3 has 16 amino acids. CDR1 and CDR2 (germline): KGHSH, LQKENI. The V end was cut by 6 bases, the J end by 0 bases, with 12 bases between.

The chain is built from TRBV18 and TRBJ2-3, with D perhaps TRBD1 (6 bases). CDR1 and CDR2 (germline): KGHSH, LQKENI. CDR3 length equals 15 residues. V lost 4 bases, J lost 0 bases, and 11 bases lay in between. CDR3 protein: CASSRAGDSTDTQYF. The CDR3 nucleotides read TGTGCCAGCTCACGTGCAGGGGATAGCACAGATACGCAGTATTTT.

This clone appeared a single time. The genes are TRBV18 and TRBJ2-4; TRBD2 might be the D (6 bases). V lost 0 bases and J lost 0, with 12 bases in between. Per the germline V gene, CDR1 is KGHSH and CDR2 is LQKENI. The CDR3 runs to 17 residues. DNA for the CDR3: TGTGCCAGCTCACCACCTGCAGGGAGGCTAGCCAAAAACATTCAGTACTTC. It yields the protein CASSPPAGRLAKNIQYF.

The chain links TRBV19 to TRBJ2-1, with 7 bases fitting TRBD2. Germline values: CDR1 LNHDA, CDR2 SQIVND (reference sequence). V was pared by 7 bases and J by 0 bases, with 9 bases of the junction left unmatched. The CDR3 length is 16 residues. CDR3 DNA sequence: TGTGCCAGTATAGGGAGGGAGTCCCACTCCTACAATGAGCAGTTCTTC. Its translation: CASIGRESHSYNEQFF.

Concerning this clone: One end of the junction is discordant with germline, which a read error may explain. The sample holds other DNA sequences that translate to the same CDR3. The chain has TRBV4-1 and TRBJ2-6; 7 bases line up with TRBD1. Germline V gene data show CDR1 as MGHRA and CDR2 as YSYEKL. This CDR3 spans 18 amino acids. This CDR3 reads CASSTSTGTTSGANVLTF. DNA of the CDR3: TGCGCCAGCAGCACCTCGACAGGGACGACCTCTGGGGCCAATGTCCTGACTTTC.

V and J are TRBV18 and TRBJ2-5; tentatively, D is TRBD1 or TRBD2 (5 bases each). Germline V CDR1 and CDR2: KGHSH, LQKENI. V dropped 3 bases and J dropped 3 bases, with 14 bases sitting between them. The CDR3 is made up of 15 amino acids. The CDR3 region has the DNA TGTGCCAGCTCACCGCTTGGGAGCAGGGAAGAGACCCAGTACTTC. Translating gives CASSPLGSREETQYF. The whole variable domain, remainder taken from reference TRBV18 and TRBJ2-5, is NAGVMQNPRHLVRRRGQEARLRCSPMKGHSHVYWYRQLPEEGLKFMVYLQKENIIDESGMPKERFSAEFPKEGPSILRIQQVVRGDSAAYFCASSPLGSREETQYFGPGTRLLVL.

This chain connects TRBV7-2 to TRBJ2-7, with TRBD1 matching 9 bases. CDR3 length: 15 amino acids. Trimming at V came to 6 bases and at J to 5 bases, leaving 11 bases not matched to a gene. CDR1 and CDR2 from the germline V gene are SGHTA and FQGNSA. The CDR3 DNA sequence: TGTGCCAGCAGGCAACCCGGGACAGGGAGCCACGAGCAGTACTTC. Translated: CASRQPGTGSHEQYF.

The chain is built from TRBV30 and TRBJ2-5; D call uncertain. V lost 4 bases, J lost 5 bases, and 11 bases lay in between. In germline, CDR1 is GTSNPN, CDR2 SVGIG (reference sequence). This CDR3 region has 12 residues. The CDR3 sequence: CAWTSSRETQYF. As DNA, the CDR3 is TGTGCCTGGACCTCATCGAGGGAGACCCAGTACTTC.

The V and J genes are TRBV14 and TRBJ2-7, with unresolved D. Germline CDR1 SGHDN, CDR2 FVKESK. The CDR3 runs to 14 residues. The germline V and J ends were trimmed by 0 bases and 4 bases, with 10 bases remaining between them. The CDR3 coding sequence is TGTGCCAGCAGCCAAGATGCCTGGGGTTACGAGCAGTACTTC. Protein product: CASSQDAWGYEQYF.

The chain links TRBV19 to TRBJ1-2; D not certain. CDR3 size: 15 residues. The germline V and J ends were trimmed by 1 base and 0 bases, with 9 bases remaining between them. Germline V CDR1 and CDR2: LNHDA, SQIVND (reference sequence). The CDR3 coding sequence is TGTGCCAGTAGTATAGGCGGACGGGCTAACTATGGCTACACCTTC. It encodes CASSIGGRANYGYTF.

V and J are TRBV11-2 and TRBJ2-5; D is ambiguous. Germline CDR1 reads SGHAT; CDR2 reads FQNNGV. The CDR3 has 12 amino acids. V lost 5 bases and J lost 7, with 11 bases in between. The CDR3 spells CASSPVSATQYF. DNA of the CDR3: TGTGCCAGCAGCCCGGTAAGCGCGACCCAGTACTTC.

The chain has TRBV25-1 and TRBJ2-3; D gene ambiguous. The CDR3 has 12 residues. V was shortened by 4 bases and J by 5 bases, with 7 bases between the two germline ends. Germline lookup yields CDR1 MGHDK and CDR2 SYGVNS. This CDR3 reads CASSAIGDTQYF. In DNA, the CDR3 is TGTGCCAGCAGTGCCATCGGAGATACGCAGTATTTT.

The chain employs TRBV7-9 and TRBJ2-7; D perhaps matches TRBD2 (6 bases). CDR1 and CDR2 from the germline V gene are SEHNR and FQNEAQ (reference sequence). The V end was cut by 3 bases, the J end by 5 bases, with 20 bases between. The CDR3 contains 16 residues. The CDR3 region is CASSFPPGRTNDEQYF. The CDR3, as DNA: TGTGCCAGCAGCTTCCCGCCTGGACGGACTAACGACGAGCAGTACTTC.

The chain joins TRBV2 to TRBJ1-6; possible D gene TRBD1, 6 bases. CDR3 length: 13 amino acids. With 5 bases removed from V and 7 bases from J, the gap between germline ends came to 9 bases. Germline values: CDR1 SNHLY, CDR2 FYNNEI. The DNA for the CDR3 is TGTGCCAGCAGTCACACAGGGAATTCACCCCTCCACTTT. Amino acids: CASSHTGNSPLHF.

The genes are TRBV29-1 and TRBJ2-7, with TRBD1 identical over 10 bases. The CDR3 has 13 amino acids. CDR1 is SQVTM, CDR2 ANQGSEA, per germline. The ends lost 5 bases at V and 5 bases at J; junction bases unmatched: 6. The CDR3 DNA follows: TGCAGCGTTACGGGACAGGGGTTCGACGAGCAGTACTTC. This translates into CSVTGQGFDEQYF.

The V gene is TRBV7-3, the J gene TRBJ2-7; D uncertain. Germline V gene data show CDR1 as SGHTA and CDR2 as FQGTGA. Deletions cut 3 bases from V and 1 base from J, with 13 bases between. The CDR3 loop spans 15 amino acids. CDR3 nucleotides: TGTGCCAGCAGCTTGATACCTGGCGGATCCTACGAGCAGTACTTC. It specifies CASSLIPGGSYEQYF. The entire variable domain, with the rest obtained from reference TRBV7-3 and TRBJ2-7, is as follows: GAGVSQTPSNKVTEKGKYVELRCDPISGHTALYWYRQSLGQGPEFLIYFQGTGAADDSGLPNDRFFAVRPEGSVSTLKIQRTERGDSAVYLCASSLIPGGSYEQYFGPGTRLTVT.

CDR3 loop: CASTTSGYEQFF. CDR3 nucleotides: TGTGCCAGCACCACCTCAGGCTATGAGCAGTTCTTC. This chain connects TRBV28 to TRBJ2-1; D is uncertain. Trimming removed 7 bases at V and 8 bases at J, with 12 bases between. The CDR3 is 12 residues long. CDR1 and CDR2 (germline): MDHEN, SYDVKM.

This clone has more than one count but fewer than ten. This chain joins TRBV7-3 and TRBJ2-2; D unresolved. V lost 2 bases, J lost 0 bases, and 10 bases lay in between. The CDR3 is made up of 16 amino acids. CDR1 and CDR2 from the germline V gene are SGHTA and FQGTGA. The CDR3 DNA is TGTGCCAGCAGCTTACTTCCAGTCTCGAACACCGGGGAGCTGTTTTTT. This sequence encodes CASSLLPVSNTGELFF.

The CDR3 region has the DNA TGTGCCAGCAGTGAAAGGGAACAGGGCGGGAATGAGCAGTTCTTC. Translating it yields CASSEREQGGNEQFF. V usage is TRBV2 and J usage is TRBJ2-1; the D gene is possibly TRBD1 (6 bases). Germline loops: CDR1 SNHLY, CDR2 FYNNEI. V lost 2 bases and J 7 bases, leaving 15 bases between the germline ends. The CDR3 extends over 15 amino acids.

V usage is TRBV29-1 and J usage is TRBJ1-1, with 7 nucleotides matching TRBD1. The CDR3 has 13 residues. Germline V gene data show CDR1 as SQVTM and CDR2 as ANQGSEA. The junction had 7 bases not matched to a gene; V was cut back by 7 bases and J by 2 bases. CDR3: CSAVGQANTEAFF. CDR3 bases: TGCAGCGCCGTAGGACAGGCAAACACTGAAGCTTTCTTT.

CDR3 protein: CASRRTNQETQYF. The CDR3 DNA follows: TGTGCCAGTAGACGGACTAACCAAGAGACCCAGTACTTC. The V and J genes are TRBV19 and TRBJ2-5; D perhaps matches TRBD2 (6 bases). This CDR3 is 13 amino acids long. The germline V gene has CDR1 LNHDA and CDR2 SQIVND (reference sequence). Trimming left V 6 bases short and J 0 bases short, with 8 bases between. Looking up the rest from reference TRBV19 and TRBJ2-5 gives the full variable domain: DGGITQSPKYLFRKEGQNVTLSCEQNLNHDAMYWYRQDPGQGLRLIYYSQIVNDFQKGDIAEGYSVSREKKESFPLTVTSAQKNPTAFYLCASRRTNQETQYFGPGTRLLVL.

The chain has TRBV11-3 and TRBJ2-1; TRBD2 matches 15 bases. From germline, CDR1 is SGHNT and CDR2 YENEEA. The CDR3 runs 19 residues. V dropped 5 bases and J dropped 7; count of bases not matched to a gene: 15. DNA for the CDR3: TGTGCCAGCAGCCCACCGGGGACTAGCGGGAGGTCTTCGGAGAATGAGCAGTTCTTC. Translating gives CASSPPGTSGRSSENEQFF.

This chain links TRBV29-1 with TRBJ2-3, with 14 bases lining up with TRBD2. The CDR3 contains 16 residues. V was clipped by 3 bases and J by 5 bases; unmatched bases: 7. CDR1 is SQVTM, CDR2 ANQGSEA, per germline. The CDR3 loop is CSVDGTSGRERDTQYF. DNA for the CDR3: TGCAGCGTTGATGGGACTAGCGGGAGAGAGAGAGATACGCAGTATTTT.